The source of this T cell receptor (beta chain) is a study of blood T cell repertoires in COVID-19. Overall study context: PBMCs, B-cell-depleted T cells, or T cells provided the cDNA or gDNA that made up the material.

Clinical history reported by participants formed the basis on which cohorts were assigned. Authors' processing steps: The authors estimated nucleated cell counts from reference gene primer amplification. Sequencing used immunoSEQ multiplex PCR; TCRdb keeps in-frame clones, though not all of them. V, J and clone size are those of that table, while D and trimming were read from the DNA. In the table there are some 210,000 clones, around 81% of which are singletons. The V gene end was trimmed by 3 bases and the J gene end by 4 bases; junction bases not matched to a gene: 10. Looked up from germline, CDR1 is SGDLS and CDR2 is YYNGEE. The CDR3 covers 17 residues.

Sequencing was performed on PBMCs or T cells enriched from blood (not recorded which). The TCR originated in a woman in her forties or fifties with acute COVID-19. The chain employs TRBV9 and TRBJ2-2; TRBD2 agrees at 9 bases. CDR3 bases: TGTGCCAGCAGCGCGCCGGGACTAGCATTGGCCACCGGGGAGCTGTTTTTT. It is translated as CASSAPGLALATGELFF.